Listed below are T cell receptor beta chains from one sample, sequenced in a study of T cell repertoires in cytomegalovirus infection. These TCRs are of unknown antigen specificity. TCRdb fed the reads into MiXCR, producing one record per CDR3 protein. The table lists around 900,000 distinct CDR3 sequences, roughly 30% of them singletons, with 13% in the top ten. The source was cultured CD8+ T cells from PBMCs, collected from culture after CMV antigen stimulation. These receptors were taken from a human donor in good health (CMV status not recorded). Some clones in this sample may be carry-over from other donors' samples. Both conserved end residues are part of each CDR3. The D gene is left open where the match is weak. Size values are once, few and many counts, or a class for expanded clones, and some rows have none.

d_call | clone_size | j_call | v_call | cdr3_length | cdr3_aa | cdr3_nt
NA | many | TRBJ2-2 | TRBV7-2 | 14 | CASSFGYLTGELFF | TGTGCCAGCAGCTTCGGCTACCTGACCGGGGAGCTGTTTTTT
TRBD2 | few | TRBJ2-1 | TRBV19 | 15 | CASSYGTSGGDEQFF | TGTGCCAGTAGTTACGGGACTAGCGGGGGCGATGAGCAGTTCTTC
NA | once | TRBJ2-1 | TRBV11-3 | 15 | CASSHGGRTYNEQFF | TGTGCCAGCAGCCACGGGGGGCGGACCTACAATGAGCAGTTCTTC
NA | NA | TRBJ2-1 | TRBV20-1 | 15 | CSARGWTDGLNEQFF | TGCAGTGCTAGGGGCTGGACAGACGGGCTAAATGAGCAGTTCTTC
NA | NA | TRBJ2-1 | TRBV29-1 | 14 | CSVEGTLPRNEQFF | TGCAGCGTTGAAGGGACTCTCCCGCGCAATGAGCAGTTCTTC
NA | many | TRBJ2-2 | TRBV9 | 12 | CASSPPSGELFF | TGTGCCAGCAGCCCGCCTTCCGGGGAGCTGTTTTTT
TRBD2 | NA | TRBJ2-1 | TRBV29-1 | 14 | CSVEGGGGDYEQFF | TGCAGCGTTGAAGGCGGCGGGGGGGACTATGAGCAGTTCTTC
NA | few | TRBJ1-2 | TRBV7-9 | 14 | CASSSLFSNYGYTF | TGTGCCAGCAGCTCCCTTTTCTCGAACTATGGCTACACCTTC
NA | once | TRBJ1-2 | TRBV5-6 | 13 | CANRTDSYYGYTF | TGTGCCAACAGGACAGACAGTTACTATGGCTACACCTTC
NA | few | TRBJ2-1 | TRBV12-3/TRBV12-4 | 15 | CASSLSGGRVNEQFF | TGTGCCAGCAGTTTGTCCGGTGGACGGGTGAATGAGCAGTTCTTC
NA | once | TRBJ1-4 | TRBV27 | 12 | CASSSTQEKLFF | TGTGCCAGCAGTTCTACACAGGAGAAACTGTTTTTT
TRBD1 | NA | TRBJ1-4 | TRBV28 | 13 | CASSPQGGEKLFF | TGTGCCAGCAGTCCCCAGGGGGGGGAAAAACTGTTTTTT
NA | NA | TRBJ1-2 | TRBV6-5 | 14 | CASSGMPVVAGYTF | TGTGCCAGCAGTGGAATGCCTGTAGTGGCTGGCTACACCTTC
NA | many | TRBJ1-6 | TRBV11-2 | 16 | CASSLDHGDGNSPLHF | TGTGCCAGCAGCTTAGATCATGGAGACGGCAATTCACCCCTCCACTTT
NA | NA | TRBJ2-1 | TRBV13 | 15 | CASSLRAGPYNEQFF | TGTGCCAGCAGCTTAAGAGCGGGCCCCTACAATGAGCAGTTCTTC
NA | NA | TRBJ2-5 | TRBV29-1 | 13 | CSVEVGVSETQYF | TGCAGCGTTGAAGTCGGGGTGTCAGAGACCCAGTACTTC
NA | NA | TRBJ2-2 | TRBV14 | 14 | CASSQDANTGELFF | TGTGCCAGCAGCCAAGATGCGAACACCGGGGAGCTGTTTTTT
NA | NA | TRBJ1-6 | TRBV27 | 16 | CASSSYSSSYNSPLHF | TGTGCCAGCAGTTCTTACAGTAGCTCCTATAATTCACCCCTCCACTTT
TRBD2 | many | TRBJ2-1 | TRBV7-6 | 19 | CASSLVPSGGAPRNNEQFF | TGTGCCAGCAGCTTAGTTCCAAGCGGGGGGGCCCCTCGGAACAATGAGCAGTTCTTC
NA | many | TRBJ1-2 | TRBV7-2 | 14 | CASSPRTANYGYTF | TGTGCCAGCAGCCCCCGGACAGCTAACTATGGCTACACCTTC
TRBD2 | NA | TRBJ2-4 | TRBV2 | 13 | CASRVAGQNIQYF | TGTGCCAGCAGAGTAGCGGGGCAAAACATTCAGTACTTC
TRBD2 | NA | TRBJ2-3 | TRBV7-6 | 16 | CASSLGAGASTDTQYF | TGTGCCAGCAGCTTAGGAGCGGGGGCTAGCACAGATACGCAGTATTTT
TRBD1 | NA | TRBJ2-6 | TRBV27 | 17 | CASSYAGQGSGANVLTF | TGTGCCAGCAGTTACGCGGGACAGGGGTCGGGGGCCAACGTCCTGACTTTC
NA | NA | TRBJ2-3 | TRBV5-1 | 17 | CASSLSVTSAVTDTQYF | TGCGCCAGCAGCTTGAGCGTTACTAGTGCTGTCACAGATACGCAGTATTTT
TRBD1 | few | TRBJ2-2 | TRBV12-3/TRBV12-4 | 14 | CASATGGPTGELFF | TGTGCCAGCGCAACAGGGGGGCCCACCGGGGAGCTGTTTTTT
NA | few | TRBJ2-5 | TRBV7-2 | 14 | CASSLLMARETQYF | TGTGCCAGCAGCTTATTAATGGCCAGGGAGACCCAGTACTTC
NA | few | TRBJ2-5 | TRBV7-9 | 13 | CASSLVRPETQYF | TGTGCCAGCAGCTTAGTACGGCCCGAGACCCAGTACTTC
NA | NA | TRBJ1-1 | TRBV10-3 | 12 | CAISVGSAEAFF | TGTGCCATCAGTGTGGGATCAGCGGAAGCTTTCTTT
NA | NA | TRBJ2-1 | TRBV6-1 | 13 | CASSDAYQLGTDF | TGTGCCAGCAGTGATGCCTACCAATTAGGCACCGACTTC
NA | many | TRBJ2-1 | TRBV7-2 | 16 | CASSTRTESSYNEQFF | TGTGCCAGCAGCACAAGGACAGAGAGCTCCTACAATGAGCAGTTCTTC
NA | few | TRBJ1-1 | TRBV23-1 | 15 | CASSQTRDMNTEAFF | TGCGCCAGCAGTCAGACCCGAGACATGAACACTGAAGCTTTCTTT
NA | NA | TRBJ2-1 | TRBV4-1 | 15 | CASSPDLGGFNEQFF | TGCGCCAGCAGCCCCGACTTAGGGGGGTTCAATGAGCAGTTCTTC
NA | NA | TRBJ1-2 | TRBV19 | 11 | CASSIAGGYTF | TGTGCCAGTAGTATAGCGGGCGGCTACACCTTC
NA | once | TRBJ2-3 | TRBV4-1 | 15 | CASSQDPWGGDTQYF | TGCGCCAGCAGCCAAGATCCCTGGGGTGGGGATACGCAGTATTTT
NA | NA | TRBJ2-3 | TRBV6-2/TRBV6-3 | 16 | CASNLYMGAPADTQYF | TGTGCCAGCAATCTTTACATGGGGGCGCCCGCAGATACGCAGTATTTT
TRBD2 | many | TRBJ2-1 | TRBV7-9 | 15 | CASSGSGGFNNEQFF | TGTGCCAGCAGCGGTAGCGGGGGGTTTAACAATGAGCAGTTCTTC
NA | few | TRBJ2-1 | TRBV19 | 17 | CASSPPKLHYYYNEQFF | TGTGCCAGTAGCCCACCGAAACTCCACTACTACTACAATGAGCAGTTCTTC
NA | NA | TRBJ1-3 | TRBV20-1 | 15 | CSARDEYGSGNTIYF | TGCAGTGCTAGAGATGAGTACGGCTCTGGAAACACCATATATTTT
NA | NA | TRBJ2-4 | TRBV5-4 | 12 | CASSPAGNIQYF | TGTGCCAGCAGCCCTGCCGGGAACATTCAGTACTTC
NA | many | TRBJ2-5 | TRBV7-8 | 14 | CASGPGVVGWTQYF | TGTGCCAGCGGTCCCGGAGTAGTGGGTTGGACCCAGTACTTC
NA | NA | TRBJ1-1 | TRBV7-3 | 16 | CASSHHIRQVNTEAFF | TGTGCCAGCAGCCATCATATCCGACAGGTGAACACTGAAGCTTTCTTT
TRBD2 | few | TRBJ2-4 | TRBV7-9 | 19 | CASSFPTSGGAAAKNIQYF | TGTGCCAGCAGCTTCCCGACTAGCGGGGGGGCCGCGGCCAAAAACATTCAGTACTTC